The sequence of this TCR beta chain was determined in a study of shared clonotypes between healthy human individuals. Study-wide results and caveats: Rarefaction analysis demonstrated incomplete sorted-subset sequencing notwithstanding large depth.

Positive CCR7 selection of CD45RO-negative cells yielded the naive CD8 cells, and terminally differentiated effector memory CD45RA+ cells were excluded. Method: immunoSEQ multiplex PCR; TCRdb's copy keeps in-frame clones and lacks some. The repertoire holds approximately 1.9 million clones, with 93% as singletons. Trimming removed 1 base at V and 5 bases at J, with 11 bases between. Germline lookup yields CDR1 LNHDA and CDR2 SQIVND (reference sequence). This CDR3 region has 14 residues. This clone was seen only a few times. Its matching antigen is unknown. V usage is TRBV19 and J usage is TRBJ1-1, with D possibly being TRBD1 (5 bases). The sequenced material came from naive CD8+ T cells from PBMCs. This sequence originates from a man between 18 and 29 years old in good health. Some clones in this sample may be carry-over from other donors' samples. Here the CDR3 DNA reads TGTGCCAGTAGTATAGGGGCAGGGACGACTGAAGCTTTCTTT. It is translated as CASSIGAGTTEAFF.